The 5 T cell receptor beta chains reported below all come from one sample, sequenced in a study of response to subunit inactivated influenza vaccine. TCRdb re-called the RT-PCR reads through MiXCR, storing one row per CDR3 protein. The sample has approximately 680,000 distinct CDR3 sequences, 15% to 18% seen once. Sequenced material: PBMCs from blood, taken 11 to 12 days after vaccination. All receptors come from a man aged 50 or older who received an inactivated influenza vaccine.

This clonotype was seen a handful of times. The V gene is TRBV3-1, the J gene TRBJ2-7; 9 bases match TRBD2. V lost 6 bases to trimming and J lost 3 bases; unmatched junction nucleotides: 9. This CDR3 has 15 amino acids. The germline V gene encodes CDR1 LGHDT and CDR2 YNNKEL (reference sequence). The CDR3 protein is CASSHSGSLNYEQYF. The CDR3 nucleotides read TGTGCCAGCAGTCATAGCGGGAGTTTAAACTACGAGCAGTACTTC.

There are a few counts of this clonotype. At one of its ends the junction is not consistent with the germline gene, which may arise from a read error. The V gene is TRBV5-5, the J gene TRBJ2-7; D tentatively fits TRBD1 or TRBD2 (5 bases each). The CDR3 sequence is 17 residues long. Germline lookup yields CDR1 SGHKS and CDR2 YYEKEE (reference sequence). CDR3 residues: CASRLAGDPSSTYEQYF. Written as DNA, the CDR3 is TGTGCCAGCAGGTTGGCTGGGGACCCCAGTTCGACCTACGAGCAGTACTTC. The complete variable domain, with remaining parts taken from reference TRBV5-5 and TRBJ2-7, reads DAGVTQSPTHLIKTRGQQVTLRCSPISGHKSVSWYQQVLGQGPQFIFQYYEKEERGRGNFPDRFSARQFPNYSSELNVNALLLGDSALYLCASRLAGDPSSTYEQYFGPGTRLTVT.

This clonotype occurred many times. The V gene is TRBV4-2, the J gene TRBJ2-2; perhaps TRBD1 as D (6 bases). The CDR3 is made up of 18 amino acids. Germline V gene data show CDR1 as LGHNA and CDR2 as YNFKEQ. Trimming removed 1 base at V and 4 bases at J, with 19 bases between. CDR3 in amino acids: CASSQVPQGSLGTGELFF. CDR3 DNA sequence: TGTGCCAGCAGCCAAGTTCCGCAGGGGAGTTTGGGCACCGGGGAGCTGTTTTTT.

The CDR3 DNA sequence: TGCAGCGCCCACGGCGGGGTGATTTCCTACAATGAGCAGTTCTTC. Amino acids: CSAHGGVISYNEQFF. V usage is TRBV20-1 and J usage is TRBJ2-1; the D gene is possibly TRBD2 (6 bases). From germline, CDR1 is DFQATT and CDR2 SNEGSKA (reference sequence). The CDR3 sequence is 15 residues long.

J is TRBJ2-3 and V is TRBV4-2; a weak D match, TRBD2 (6 bases). Germline loops: CDR1 LGHNA, CDR2 YNFKEQ. This CDR3 has 17 residues. Trimming left V 3 bases short and J 0 bases short, with 16 bases between. The CDR3 DNA follows: TGTGCCAGCAGCCAGCCACCCGCGGGAATTAGCACAGATACGCAGTATTTT. This encodes CASSQPPAGISTDTQYF.